One TCR beta chain is described in this entry. Germline lookup yields CDR1 SNHLY and CDR2 FYNNEI. The CDR3 runs 13 residues. V was cut by 4 bases and J by 4 bases, with 10 bases left in between. The authors reverse transcribed 0.5 to 1 ug RNA with random hexamers. TCRdb reanalysed the immunoSEQ multiplex PCR reads using MiXCR and keeps one entry per CDR3 protein. The data contain approximately 200,000 distinct CDR3 sequences, nearly 95% of them seen just once; the ten biggest clones take up about 0.087%. This sample was included in a study of CD8 T cells in Susac syndrome. The material sequenced was CD4+ T cells from PBMCs. The chain links TRBV2 to TRBJ1-1; D unclear. This sequence was found in a human donor with multiple sclerosis. The CDR3 loop is CASSGAMGTEAFF. The CDR3 DNA is TGTGCCAGCAGTGGAGCTATGGGCACTGAAGCTTTCTTT.